These 2 T cell receptor beta chains were sequenced from one sample in a study of T cell responses to AZD1222 COVID-19 vaccine. TCRdb's copy holds only in-frame clones and misses some; the assay was immunoSEQ multiplex PCR. The sample carries about 100,000 clones, approximately 86% recorded once. Sample: peripheral blood, taken on day 0 of AZD1222 vaccination. Receptor source: an adult in good health.

The chain joins TRBV5-1 to TRBJ2-5; possible D gene TRBD1, 5 bases. Trimming took 4 bases from V and 2 from J, leaving 12 bases between them. The CDR3 contains 14 residues. Germline CDR1 and CDR2: SGHRS and YFSETQ. The chain's CDR3 is CASSALQGQETQYF. The CDR3 nucleotides read TGCGCCAGCAGCGCACTCCAGGGTCAAGAGACCCAGTACTTC.

The CDR3 here is CASSPRVRYNEQFF. CDR3 DNA sequence: TGTGCCAGTAGTCCCCGGGTGCGGTACAATGAGCAGTTCTTC. The chain couples TRBV19 to TRBJ2-1; D gene uncertain. This CDR3 spans 14 amino acids. V lost 5 bases and J 4 bases, leaving 12 bases between the germline ends. Per the germline V gene, CDR1 is LNHDA and CDR2 is SQIVND (reference sequence).